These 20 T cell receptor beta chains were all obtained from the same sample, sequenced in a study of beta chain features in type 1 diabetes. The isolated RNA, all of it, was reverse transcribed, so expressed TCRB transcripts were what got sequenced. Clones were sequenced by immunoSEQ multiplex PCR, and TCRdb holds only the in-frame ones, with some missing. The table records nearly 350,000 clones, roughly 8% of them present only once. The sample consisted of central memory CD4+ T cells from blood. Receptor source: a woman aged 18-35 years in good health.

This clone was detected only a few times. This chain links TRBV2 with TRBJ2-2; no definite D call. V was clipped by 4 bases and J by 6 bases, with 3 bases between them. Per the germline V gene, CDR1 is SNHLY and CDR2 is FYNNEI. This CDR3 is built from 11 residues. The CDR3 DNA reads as TGTGCCAGCAGTGGAGCCGGGGAGCTGTTTTTT. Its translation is CASSGAGELFF.

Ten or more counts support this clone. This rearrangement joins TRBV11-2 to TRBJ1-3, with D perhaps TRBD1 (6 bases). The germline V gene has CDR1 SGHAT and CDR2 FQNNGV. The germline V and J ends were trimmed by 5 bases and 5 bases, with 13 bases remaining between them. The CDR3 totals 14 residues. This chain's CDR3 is CASSRRQERNTIYF. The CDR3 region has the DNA TGTGCCAGCAGCCGTCGACAGGAAAGAAACACCATATATTTT.

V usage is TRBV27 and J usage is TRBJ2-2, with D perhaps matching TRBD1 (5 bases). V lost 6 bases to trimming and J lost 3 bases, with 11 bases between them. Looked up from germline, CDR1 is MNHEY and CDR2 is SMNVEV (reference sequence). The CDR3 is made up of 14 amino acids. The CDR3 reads CASSFRAHTGELFF. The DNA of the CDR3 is TGTGCCAGCAGCTTCAGGGCTCACACCGGGGAGCTGTTTTTT.

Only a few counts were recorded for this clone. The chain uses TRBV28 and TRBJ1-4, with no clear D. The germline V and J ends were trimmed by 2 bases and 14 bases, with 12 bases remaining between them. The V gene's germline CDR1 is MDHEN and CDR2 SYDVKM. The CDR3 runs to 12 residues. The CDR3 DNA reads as TGTGCCAGCAGTTTACAGCACACCGGGCTGTTTTTT. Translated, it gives CASSLQHTGLFF.

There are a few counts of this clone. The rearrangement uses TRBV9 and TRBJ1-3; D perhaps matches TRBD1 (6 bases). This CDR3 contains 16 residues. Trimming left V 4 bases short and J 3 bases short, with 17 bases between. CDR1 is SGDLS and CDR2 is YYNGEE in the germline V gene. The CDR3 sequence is CASSSRTDGLGNTIYF. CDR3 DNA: TGTGCCAGCAGCTCCCGGACAGATGGTCTTGGAAACACCATATATTTT.

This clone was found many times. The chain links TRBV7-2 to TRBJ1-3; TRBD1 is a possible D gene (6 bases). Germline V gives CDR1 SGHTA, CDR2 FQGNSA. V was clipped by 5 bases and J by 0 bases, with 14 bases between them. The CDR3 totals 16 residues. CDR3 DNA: TGTGCCAGCAGCCTAAGGACAGCCACCTCTGGAAACACCATATATTTT. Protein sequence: CASSLRTATSGNTIYF.

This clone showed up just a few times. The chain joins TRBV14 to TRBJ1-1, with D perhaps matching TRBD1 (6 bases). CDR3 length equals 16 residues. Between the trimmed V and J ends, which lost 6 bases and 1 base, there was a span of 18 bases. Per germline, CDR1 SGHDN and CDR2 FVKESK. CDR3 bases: TGTGCCAGCAGTAGAAAGACAGGCAGGGGGAACACTGAAGCTTTCTTT. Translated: CASSRKTGRGNTEAFF.

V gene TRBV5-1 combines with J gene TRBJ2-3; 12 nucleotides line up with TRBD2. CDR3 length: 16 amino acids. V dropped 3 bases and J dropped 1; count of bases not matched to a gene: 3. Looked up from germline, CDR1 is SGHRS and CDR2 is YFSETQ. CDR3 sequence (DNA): TGCGCCAGCAGCTCGACTAGCGGGAGCGGCACAGATACGCAGTATTTT. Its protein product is CASSSTSGSGTDTQYF.

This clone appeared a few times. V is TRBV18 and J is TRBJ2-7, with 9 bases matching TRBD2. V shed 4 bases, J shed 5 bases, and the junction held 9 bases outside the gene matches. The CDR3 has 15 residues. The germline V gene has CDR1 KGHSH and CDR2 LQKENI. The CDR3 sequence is CASSHDSGSFNEQYF. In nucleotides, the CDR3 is TGTGCCAGCTCACATGATAGCGGGAGCTTCAACGAGCAGTACTTC. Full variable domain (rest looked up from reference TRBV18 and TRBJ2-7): NAGVMQNPRHLVRRRGQEARLRCSPMKGHSHVYWYRQLPEEGLKFMVYLQKENIIDESGMPKERFSAEFPKEGPSILRIQQVVRGDSAAYFCASSHDSGSFNEQYFGPGTRLTVT.

CDR3 loop: CASSGPGTGGGYTF. The DNA of the CDR3 is TGTGCCAGCAGTGGTCCCGGGACAGGGGGGGGCTACACCTTC. J is TRBJ1-2 and V is TRBV28; TRBD1 agrees at 11 bases. Germline V gene sequence: CDR1 MDHEN, CDR2 SYDVKM. Trimming took 5 bases from V and 8 from J; bases not matched to a gene: 7. The CDR3 totals 14 residues.

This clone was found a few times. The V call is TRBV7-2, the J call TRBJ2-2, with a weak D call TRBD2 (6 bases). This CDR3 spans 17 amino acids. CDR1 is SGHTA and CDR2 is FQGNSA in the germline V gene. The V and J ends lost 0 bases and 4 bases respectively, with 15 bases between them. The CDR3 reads CASSLALKRAITGELFF. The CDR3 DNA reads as TGTGCCAGCAGCTTAGCGCTCAAGCGGGCCATCACCGGGGAGCTGTTTTTT.

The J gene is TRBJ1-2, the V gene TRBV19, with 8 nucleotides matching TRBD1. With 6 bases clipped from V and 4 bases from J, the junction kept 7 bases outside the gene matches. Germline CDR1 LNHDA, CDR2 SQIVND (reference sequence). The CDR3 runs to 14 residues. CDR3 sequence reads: CASRGQGICYGYTF. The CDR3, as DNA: TGTGCCAGTAGAGGACAGGGAATTTGCTATGGCTACACCTTC.

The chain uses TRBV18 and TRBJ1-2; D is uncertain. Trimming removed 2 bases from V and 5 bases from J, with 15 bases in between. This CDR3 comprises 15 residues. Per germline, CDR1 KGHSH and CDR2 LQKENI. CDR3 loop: CASSPMGRPAYGYTF. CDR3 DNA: TGTGCCAGCTCACCAATGGGCAGGCCGGCGTATGGCTACACCTTC.

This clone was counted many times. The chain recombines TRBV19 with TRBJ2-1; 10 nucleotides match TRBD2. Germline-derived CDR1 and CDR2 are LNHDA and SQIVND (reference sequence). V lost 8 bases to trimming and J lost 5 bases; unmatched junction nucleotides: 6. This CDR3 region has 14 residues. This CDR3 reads CASRTSGTNNEQFF. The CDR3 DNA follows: TGTGCCAGTCGCACTAGCGGGACTAACAATGAGCAGTTCTTC.

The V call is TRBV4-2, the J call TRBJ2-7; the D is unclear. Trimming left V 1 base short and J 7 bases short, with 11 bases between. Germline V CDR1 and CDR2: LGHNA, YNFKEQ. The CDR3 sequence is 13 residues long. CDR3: CASSQGTLGEQYF. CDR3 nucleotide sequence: TGTGCCAGCAGCCAAGGGACCCTAGGGGAGCAGTACTTC.

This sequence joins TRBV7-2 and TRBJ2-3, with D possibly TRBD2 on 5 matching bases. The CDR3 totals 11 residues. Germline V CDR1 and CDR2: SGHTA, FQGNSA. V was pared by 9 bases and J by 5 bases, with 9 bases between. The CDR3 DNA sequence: TGTGCCAGTAAACTAGGAGATACGCAGTATTTT. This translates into CASKLGDTQYF.

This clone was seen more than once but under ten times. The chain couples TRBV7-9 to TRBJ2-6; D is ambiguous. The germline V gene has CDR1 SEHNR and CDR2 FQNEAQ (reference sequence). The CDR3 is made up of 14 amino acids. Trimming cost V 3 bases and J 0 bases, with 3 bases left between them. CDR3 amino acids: CASSFSSGANVLTF. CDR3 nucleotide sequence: TGTGCCAGCAGCTTCAGCTCTGGGGCCAACGTCCTGACTTTC.

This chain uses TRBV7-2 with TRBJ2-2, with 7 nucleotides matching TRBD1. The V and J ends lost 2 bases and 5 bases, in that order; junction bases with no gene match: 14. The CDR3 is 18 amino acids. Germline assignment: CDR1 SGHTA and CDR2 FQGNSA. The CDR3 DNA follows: TGTGCCAGCAGCTTAAGGGGTCAACGACAGGGTGGGACCGGGGAGCTGTTTTTT. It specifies CASSLRGQRQGGTGELFF. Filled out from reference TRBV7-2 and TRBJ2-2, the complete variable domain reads GAGVSQSPSNKVTEKGKDVELRCDPISGHTALYWYRQSLGQGLEFLIYFQGNSAPDKSGLPSDRFSAERTGGSVSTLTIQRTQQEDSAVYLCASSLRGQRQGGTGELFFGEGSRLTVL.

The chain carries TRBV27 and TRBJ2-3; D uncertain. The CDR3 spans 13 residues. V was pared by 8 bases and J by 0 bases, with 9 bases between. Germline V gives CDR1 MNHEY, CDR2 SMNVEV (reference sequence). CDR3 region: CASASYSTDTQYF. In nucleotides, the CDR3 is TGTGCCAGCGCAAGTTATAGCACAGATACGCAGTATTTT.

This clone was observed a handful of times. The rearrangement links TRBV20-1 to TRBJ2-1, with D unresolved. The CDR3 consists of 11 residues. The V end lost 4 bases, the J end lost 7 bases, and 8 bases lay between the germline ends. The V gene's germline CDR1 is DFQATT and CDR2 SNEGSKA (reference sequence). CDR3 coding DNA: TGCAGTGCTACGCGGCATAATGAGCAGTTCTTC. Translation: CSATRHNEQFF.